Below are 19 T cell receptor beta chains sequenced from a single sample in a study of metastatic and nonmetastatic thyroid tumors. Among the patients, none had received any treatment before thyroid surgery. TCRdb re-clonotyped the PCR reads through MiXCR. The repertoire holds around 16,000 clones, with around 33% as singletons. Sequencing was done on a sample of tumor tissue. The receptor source for this set is a male donor with papillary thyroid cancer or a benign thyroid nodule (not recorded which). Some clones in this sample may be carry-over from other donors' samples.

The V gene is TRBV27, the J gene TRBJ2-1; TRBD2 agrees at 8 bases. CDR1 is MNHEY and CDR2 is SMNVEV in the germline V gene (reference sequence). V dropped 5 bases and J dropped 9; count of bases not matched to a gene: 15. CDR3 length equals 16 residues. DNA of the CDR3: TGTGCCAGCAGTCCCATCTATTTCGGGGGGGCCGGTGAGCAGTTCTTC. Translating gives CASSPIYFGGAGEQFF.

This clone was detected ten times or more. The chain uses TRBV5-8 and TRBJ1-4; perhaps TRBD1 as D (5 bases). Germline V gives CDR1 SGHTS, CDR2 YDEGEE. V dropped 4 bases and J dropped 8 bases, with 18 bases sitting between them. The CDR3 contains 15 residues. The CDR3 region has the DNA TGTGCCAGCAGCGTATCCGGAACCGAGGGGGAAAAACTGTTTTTT. This gives the protein CASSVSGTEGEKLFF.

This sequence joins TRBV5-1 and TRBJ1-4; the match to TRBD1 covers 12 bases. Losses at the gene ends were 4 bases for V and 5 bases for J; bases not matched to a gene: 6. Germline CDR1 and CDR2: SGHRS and YFSETQ. This CDR3 spans 16 amino acids. The chain's CDR3 is CASSKGTGGANEKLFF. DNA for the CDR3: TGCGCCAGCAGCAAGGGGACAGGGGGCGCAAATGAAAAACTGTTTTTT.

This clone was picked up many times. The chain uses TRBV24-1 and TRBJ2-3; 10 nucleotides match TRBD2. This CDR3 has 16 residues. V was clipped by 5 bases and J by 6 bases; unmatched bases: 10. Germline V gene sequence: CDR1 KGHDR, CDR2 SFDVKD. The CDR3 sequence is CATSGTSGTQRDTQYF. The CDR3 region has the DNA TGTGCCACCAGTGGAACTAGCGGGACCCAACGGGATACGCAGTATTTT.

This clone was found many times. The genes are TRBV5-1 and TRBJ1-3; TRBD1 might be the D (5 bases). Deletions cut 4 bases from V and 0 bases from J, with 14 bases between. From germline, CDR1 is SGHRS and CDR2 YFSETQ. The CDR3 totals 16 residues. The CDR3 is CASSPGPVGSGNTIYF. In nucleotides, the CDR3 is TGCGCCAGCAGCCCGGGACCAGTTGGCTCTGGAAACACCATATATTTT.

The rearrangement links TRBV4-1 to TRBJ2-1; D possibly corresponds to TRBD2 (6 bases). CDR1 is MGHRA and CDR2 is YSYEKL in the germline V gene. CDR3 size: 17 residues. V lost 0 bases to trimming and J lost 6 bases, with 18 bases between them. The CDR3, as DNA: TGCGCCAGCAGCCAAGAGGATGGCGGGATTCTCCTCAATGAGCAGTTCTTC. Its protein product is CASSQEDGGILLNEQFF.

The chain recombines TRBV7-2 with TRBJ2-7; 7 bases are shared with TRBD1. Germline assignment: CDR1 SGHTA and CDR2 FQGNSA. V shed 4 bases, J shed 3 bases, and the junction held 6 bases outside the gene matches. The CDR3 runs to 14 residues. CDR3 DNA sequence: TGTGCCAGCAGCTCGACGACAGGGAACTACGAGCAGTACTTC. Amino acid sequence: CASSSTTGNYEQYF.

The gene calls are TRBV7-8 and TRBJ2-1; 8 bases match TRBD2. Per the germline V gene, CDR1 is SGHVS and CDR2 is FQNEAQ. This CDR3 comprises 15 residues. With 9 bases clipped from V and 6 bases from J, the junction kept 13 bases outside the gene matches. In DNA form, the CDR3 reads TGTGCCAGGAGTTGGGAGCGGGGGCCATTCAATGAGCAGTTCTTC. Translation gives CARSWERGPFNEQFF.

V is TRBV11-1 and J is TRBJ2-1; 14 bases align to TRBD2. Looked up from germline, CDR1 is SGHAT and CDR2 is FQDESV (reference sequence). Trimming at V came to 5 bases and at J to 9 bases, leaving 6 bases not matched to a gene. The CDR3 length is 15 residues. The CDR3 nucleotides read TGTGCCAGCAGCCAGACTAGCGGGAGGGTCGGTGAGCAGTTCTTC. It translates to CASSQTSGRVGEQFF.

This clone showed up many times. Being one base from a much bigger clone, this may be a read error. This sequence joins TRBV15 and TRBJ1-4, with 8 nucleotides matching TRBD1. This CDR3 spans 14 amino acids. Trimming took 8 bases from V and 5 from J; bases not matched to a gene: 7. Germline lookup yields CDR1 LNHNV and CDR2 YYDKDF (reference sequence). This chain's CDR3 is CATGIWDRNEKLFF. The DNA of the CDR3 is TGTGCCACCGGCATATGGGACAGGAATGAAAAACTGTTTTTT.

The chain is built from TRBV6-1 and TRBJ2-7; D unresolved. The V and J ends lost 4 bases and 5 bases respectively, with 12 bases between them. The CDR3 totals 13 residues. CDR1 and CDR2 (germline): MNHNS, SASEGT. Written as DNA, the CDR3 is TGTGCCAGCAGTGCCTTAGCTCATCACGAGCAGTACTTC. Its translation is CASSALAHHEQYF.

The chain employs TRBV27 and TRBJ2-7; D gene uncertain. Germline V gene sequence: CDR1 MNHEY, CDR2 SMNVEV (reference sequence). V lost 4 bases and J 6 bases, leaving 10 bases between the germline ends. The CDR3 consists of 12 residues. As DNA, the CDR3 is TGTGCCAGCAGTTACGGTGGGCGCGAGCAGTACTTC. Protein product: CASSYGGREQYF.

This clone is medium-sized within its sample. The V and J genes are TRBV7-8 and TRBJ2-7; 8 nucleotides agree with TRBD2. There are 14 residues in the CDR3. Germline CDR1 SGHVS, CDR2 FQNEAQ. With 3 bases clipped from V and 5 bases from J, the junction kept 6 bases outside the gene matches. In DNA, the CDR3 is TGTGCCAGCAGCTTCCGTGCGGGGGGCGACGAGCAGTACTTC. Amino acids: CASSFRAGGDEQYF. The full variable domain, completed using reference TRBV7-8 and TRBJ2-7, is GAGVSQSPRYKVAKRGQDVALRCDPISGHVSLFWYQQALGQGPEFLTYFQNEAQLDKSGLPSDRFFAERPEGSVSTLKIQRTQQEDSAVYLCASSFRAGGDEQYFGPGTRLTVT.

This clone appeared a single time. The junction differs from germline at one of its ends, possibly a read error. The rearrangement uses TRBV6-1 and TRBJ1-1; the D is unclear. Germline loops: CDR1 MNHNS, CDR2 SASEGT. CDR3 size: 13 residues. The CDR3 reads CAISFGRNTESFF. Written as DNA, the CDR3 is TGTGCCATCTCCTTCGGGAGGAACACTGAATCTTTCTTT.

The genes are TRBV11-2 and TRBJ1-1, with a possible D match to TRBD1 (5 bases). The CDR3 runs 16 residues. The germline V gene encodes CDR1 SGHAT and CDR2 FQNNGV. V dropped 2 bases and J dropped 11 bases, with 24 bases sitting between them. The CDR3 protein is CASSLFSGTRTTGAFF. For the CDR3, the DNA is TGTGCCAGCAGCTTATTCTCCGGGACGAGAACCACTGGGGCTTTCTTT.

This clone appeared many times. Additional DNA sequences in this sample encode the identical CDR3. This chain links TRBV4-1 with TRBJ2-5, with 10 bases identical to TRBD2. Germline values: CDR1 MGHRA, CDR2 YSYEKL. CDR3 length: 15 residues. V dropped 1 base and J dropped 4; count of bases not matched to a gene: 3. The CDR3 DNA reads TGCGCCAGCAGCCAAGTAGCGGGGGGCCGAGAGACCCAGTACTTC. Protein: CASSQVAGGRETQYF.

This chain uses TRBV5-4 with TRBJ2-3; no firm D call. Germline V lookup: CDR1 SGHNT, CDR2 YYREEE (reference sequence). Trimming shortened V by 3 bases and J by 2 bases, and 7 bases separated the two germline ends. This CDR3 region has 13 residues. The CDR3 sequence: CASSSWDTDTQYF. The CDR3 nucleotides are TGTGCCAGCAGCTCATGGGACACAGATACGCAGTATTTT.

The rearrangement uses TRBV7-2 and TRBJ2-7, with 9 bases that match TRBD1. The CDR3 spans 12 residues. With 5 bases clipped from V and 13 bases from J, the junction kept 9 bases outside the gene matches. The V gene's germline CDR1 is SGHTA and CDR2 FQGNSA. The chain's CDR3 is CASSPDGTGIYF. The CDR3 region has the DNA TGTGCCAGCAGCCCTGACGGGACAGGGATCTACTTC. Complete variable domain (other parts from reference TRBV7-2 and TRBJ2-7): GAGVSQSPSNKVTEKGKDVELRCDPISGHTALYWYRQSLGQGLEFLIYFQGNSAPDKSGLPSDRFSAERTGGSVSTLTIQRTQQEDSAVYLCASSPDGTGIYFGPGTRLTVT.

This clone was seen at least ten times. V is TRBV6-1 and J is TRBJ1-4; a weak D match, TRBD1 (6 bases). The V and J ends lost 7 bases and 0 bases respectively, with 9 bases between them. This CDR3 region has 14 residues. CDR1 is MNHNS, CDR2 SASEGT, per germline. The DNA for the CDR3 is TGTGCCAGCAAGGGGGTGGCAACTAATGAAAAACTGTTTTTT. Its translation is CASKGVATNEKLFF.